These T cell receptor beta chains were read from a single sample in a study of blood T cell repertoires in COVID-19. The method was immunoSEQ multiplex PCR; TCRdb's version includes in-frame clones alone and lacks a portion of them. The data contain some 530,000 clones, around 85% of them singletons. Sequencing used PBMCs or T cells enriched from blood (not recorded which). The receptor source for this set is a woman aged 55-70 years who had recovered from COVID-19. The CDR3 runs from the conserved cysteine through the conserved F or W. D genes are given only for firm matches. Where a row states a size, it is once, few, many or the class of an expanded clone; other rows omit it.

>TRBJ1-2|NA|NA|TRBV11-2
TGTGCCAGCAGCTCCTCAACAGGGAACTATGGCTACACCTTC
CASSSSTGNYGYTF
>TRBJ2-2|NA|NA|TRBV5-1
TGCGCCAGCAGCTTGTTTGGCGCCTCGGGGACCGGGGAGCTGTTTTTT
CASSLFGASGTGELFF
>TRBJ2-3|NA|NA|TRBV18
TGTGCCAGCTCACCCACCACAACCCTCACAGATACGCAGTATTTT
CASSPTTTLTDTQYF
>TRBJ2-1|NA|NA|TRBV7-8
TGTGCCAGCAGCGCGGGACAGAGTTACAATGAGCAGTTCTTC
CASSAGQSYNEQFF
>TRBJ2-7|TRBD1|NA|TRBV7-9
TGTGCCAGCAGCTTAGGGAGACAGGGGGCGAGTGAGCAGTACTTC
CASSLGRQGASEQYF
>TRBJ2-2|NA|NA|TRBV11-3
TGTGCCAGCAGCCCCTCGACCGGGGAGCTGTTTTTT
CASSPSTGELFF
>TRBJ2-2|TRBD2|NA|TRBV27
TGTGCCAGCACCCATTGGACTAGCGGTAACACCGGGGAGCTGTTTTTT
CASTHWTSGNTGELFF
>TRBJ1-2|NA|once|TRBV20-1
TGCAGTGCCCTCGACTATGGCTACACCTTC
CSALDYGYTF
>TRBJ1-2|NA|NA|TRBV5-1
TGCGCCAGCAGCCAAGGACTATATGGCTACACCTTC
CASSQGLYGYTF
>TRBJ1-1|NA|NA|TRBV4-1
TGCGCCAGCAGCCAAGTAAACACTGAAGCTTTCTTT
CASSQVNTEAFF
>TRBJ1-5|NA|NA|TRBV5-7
TGTGCCAGCACCGATACATACCCCCGACAGGTAAGCAATCAGCCCCAGCATTTT
CASTDTYPRQVSNQPQHF
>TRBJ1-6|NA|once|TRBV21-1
TGTGCCAGCAGCAGTGGGTCCGGGACAGGGAACTCACCCCTCCACTTT
CASSSGSGTGNSPLHF
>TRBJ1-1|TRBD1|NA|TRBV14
TGTGCCAGCAGCCAGAGCGGACAGGGACAGTACACTGAAGCTTTCTTT
CASSQSGQGQYTEAFF
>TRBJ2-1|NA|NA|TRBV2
TGTGCCAGCAGTGAAAGCGTTGTTTCCTACAATGAGCAGTTCTTC
CASSESVVSYNEQFF
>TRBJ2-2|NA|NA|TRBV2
TGTGCCAGCAGTGCGATATCACAGGTCACCGGGGAGCTGTTTTTT
CASSAISQVTGELFF
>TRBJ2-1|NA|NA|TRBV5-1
TGCGCCAGCAGCCTGGACAGATCCTACAATGAGCAGTTCTTC
CASSLDRSYNEQFF
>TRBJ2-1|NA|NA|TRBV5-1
TGCGCCAGCAGTGACGGGACTGGATACAATGAGCAGTTCTTC
CASSDGTGYNEQFF
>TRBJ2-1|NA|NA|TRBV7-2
TGTGCCAGCAGCCTAAGATACAATGAGCAGTTCTTC
CASSLRYNEQFF
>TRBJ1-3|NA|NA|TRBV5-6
TGTGCCAGCAGCCGACCAGGGGACTACTCTGGAAACACCATATATTTT
CASSRPGDYSGNTIYF
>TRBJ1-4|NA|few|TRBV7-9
TGTGCCAGCAGCTCCCTTAATGAAAAACTGTTTTTT
CASSSLNEKLFF
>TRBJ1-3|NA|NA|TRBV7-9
TGTGCCAGCAGCTTTCGGAGCGGAAACACCATATATTTT
CASSFRSGNTIYF
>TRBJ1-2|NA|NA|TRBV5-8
TGTGCCAGCAGCTTGGGGCGGGATGGCTACACCTTC
CASSLGRDGYTF
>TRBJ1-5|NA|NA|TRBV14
TGTGCCAGCAGCCAAGGGAGCCGTCAGCCCCAGCATTTT
CASSQGSRQPQHF
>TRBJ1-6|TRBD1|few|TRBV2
TGTGCCAGCAGCAGGCTGAGGGACAGTGGGATACCCCTCCACTTT
CASSRLRDSGIPLHF
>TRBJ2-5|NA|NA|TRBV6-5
TGTGCCAGCAGGGTACCTGGAGTCGGGACCCAGTACTTC
CASRVPGVGTQYF
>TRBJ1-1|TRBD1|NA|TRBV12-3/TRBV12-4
TGTGCCATCAAATTACAGGGGGATGAAGCTTTCTTT
CAIKLQGDEAFF
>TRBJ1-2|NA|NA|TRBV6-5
TGTGCCAGCAGAGGTTCAGGGGACTATGGCTACACCTTC
CASRGSGDYGYTF
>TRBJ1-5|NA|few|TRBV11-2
TGTGCCAGCAGCGGGGCGGGCAATCAGCCCCAGCATTTT
CASSGAGNQPQHF
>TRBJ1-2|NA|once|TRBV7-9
TGTGCCAGCAGCTTAGTGGCCGACAGCTCCTATGGCTACACCTTC
CASSLVADSSYGYTF
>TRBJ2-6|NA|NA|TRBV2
TGTGCCAGCAGGACTGAGCTCTCTGGGGCCAACGTCCTGACTTTC
CASRTELSGANVLTF
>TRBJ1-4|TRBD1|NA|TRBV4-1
TGCGCCAGCAGCCGCCAAGCCCCGGGACAGGGGGCCAATCGGGCTAATGAAAAACTGTTTTTT
CASSRQAPGQGANRANEKLFF
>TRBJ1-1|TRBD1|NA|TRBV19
TGTGCCAGTAGTATGGGACAGCAAGGAGGAGCTTTCTTT
CASSMGQQGGAFF
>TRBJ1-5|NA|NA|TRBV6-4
TGTGCCAGCAGTCAACACCCCAATCAGCCCCAGCATTTT
CASSQHPNQPQHF
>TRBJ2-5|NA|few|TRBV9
TGTGCCAGCAGCGTAGATACAGTAGAGACCCAGTACTTC
CASSVDTVETQYF
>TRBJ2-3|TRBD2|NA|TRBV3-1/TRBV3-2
TGTGCCAGCAGGTCGCGGGGGACTATCACAGATACGCAGTATTTT
CASRSRGTITDTQYF
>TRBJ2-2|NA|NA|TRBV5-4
TGTGCCAGCAGCTTAACGGTGCTCACCGGGGAGCTGTTTTTT
CASSLTVLTGELFF
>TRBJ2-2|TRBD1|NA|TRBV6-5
TGTGCCAGCAGTTACGGGACAGGCCACAACACCGGGGAGCTGTTTTTT
CASSYGTGHNTGELFF
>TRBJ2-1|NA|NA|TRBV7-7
TGTGCTAGCAGCTTAGAGTACGGCAATGAGCAGTTCTTC
CASSLEYGNEQFF
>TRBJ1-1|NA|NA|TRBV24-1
TGTGCCACCAGTGATGGGGGCCGCACTGAAGCTTTCTTT
CATSDGGRTEAFF
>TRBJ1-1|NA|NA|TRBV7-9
TGTGCCAGCAGCTTAGGAGGGAGGGCACCAAAAACGAACACTGAAGCTTTCTTT
CASSLGGRAPKTNTEAFF
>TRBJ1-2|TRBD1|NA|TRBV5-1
TGCGCCAGCATCCGGACAGGCTCTAACTATGGCTACACCTTC
CASIRTGSNYGYTF
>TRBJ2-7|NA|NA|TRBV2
TGTGCCAGCAGTTCGGGAGGGGGCCCCTACGAGCAGTACTTC
CASSSGGGPYEQYF
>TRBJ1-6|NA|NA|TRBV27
TGTGCCAGCAGTCCCGGTCTGAGTTCACCCCTCCACTTT
CASSPGLSSPLHF
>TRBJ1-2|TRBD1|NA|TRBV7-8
TGTGCCAGCAGCTCATCCAGGGGGCTCGATGGCTACACCTTC
CASSSSRGLDGYTF
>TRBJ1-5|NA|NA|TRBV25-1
TGTGCCAGCAGTGAAGGACCAGGGGTGGGACAGCCCCAGCATTTT
CASSEGPGVGQPQHF
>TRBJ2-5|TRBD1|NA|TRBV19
TGTGCCAGTAGTGATTGGACAGGCCATAAGACCCAGTACTTC
CASSDWTGHKTQYF
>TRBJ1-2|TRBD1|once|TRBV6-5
TGTGCCAGCAGTCGGGACAGGGGGTCTTATGGCTACACCTTC
CASSRDRGSYGYTF
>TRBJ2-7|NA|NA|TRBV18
TGTGCCAGCTCACCGGTATCAGGGATCCTCCGGGCCGAGCAGTACTTC
CASSPVSGILRAEQYF
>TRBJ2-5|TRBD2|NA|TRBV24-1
TGTGCCACCAGTGATGTAAGCGGGGGGGGCTCGAAAGAGACCCAGTACTTC
CATSDVSGGGSKETQYF
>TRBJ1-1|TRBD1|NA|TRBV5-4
TGTGCCAGCAGCTTGGGGAGGGACAGGGAAGCTTTCTTT
CASSLGRDREAFF
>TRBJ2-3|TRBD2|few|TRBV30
TGTGCCTGGAGAGGGACTAGCGGGGGGGCCGCTACGCAGTATTTT
CAWRGTSGGAATQYF
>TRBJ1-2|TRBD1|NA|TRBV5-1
TGCGCCAGCAGGGGGCAGGGGGACTATGGCTACACCTTC
CASRGQGDYGYTF
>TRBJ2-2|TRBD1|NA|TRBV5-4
TGTGCCAGCAGCTTAGGAGGTCTACAGGGGGCCACCGGGGAGCTGTTTTTT
CASSLGGLQGATGELFF
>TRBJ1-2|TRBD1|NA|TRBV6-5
TGTGCCAGCAGGTTGCGGGACAGGGGGCATGGCTACACCTTC
CASRLRDRGHGYTF
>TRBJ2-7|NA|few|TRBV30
TGTGCCTGGAGTGTTGCTAGGGGGTTTCGGGAGCAGTACTTC
CAWSVARGFREQYF
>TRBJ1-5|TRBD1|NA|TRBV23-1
TGCGCCAGCAGTCACACCCGTATGGACAGGGATCAGCCCCAGCATTTT
CASSHTRMDRDQPQHF
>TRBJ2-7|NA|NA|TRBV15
TGTGCCACCAGCAGGTATTCTGGACAAGGAAACTACGAGCAGTACTTC
CATSRYSGQGNYEQYF
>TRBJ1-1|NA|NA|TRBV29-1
TGCAGCGTTGAATTTGCGTTGAACACTGAAGCTTTCTTT
CSVEFALNTEAFF
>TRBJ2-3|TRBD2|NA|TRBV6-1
TGTGCCAGCAGTGCCCCGACTAGCGGACGCACAGATACGCAGTATTTT
CASSAPTSGRTDTQYF